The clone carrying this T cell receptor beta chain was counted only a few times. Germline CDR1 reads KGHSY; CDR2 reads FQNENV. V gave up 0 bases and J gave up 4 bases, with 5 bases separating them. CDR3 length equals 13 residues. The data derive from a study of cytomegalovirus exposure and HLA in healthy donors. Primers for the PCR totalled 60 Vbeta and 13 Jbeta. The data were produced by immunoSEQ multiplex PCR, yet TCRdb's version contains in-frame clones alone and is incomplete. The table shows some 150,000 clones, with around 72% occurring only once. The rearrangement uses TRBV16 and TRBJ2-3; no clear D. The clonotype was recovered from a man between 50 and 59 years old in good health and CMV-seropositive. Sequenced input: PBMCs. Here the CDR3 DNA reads TGTGCCAGCAGCCAATCGCCGGCAGATACGCAGTATTTT. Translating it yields CASSQSPADTQYF.